Below, 16 T cell receptor beta chains from the same sample are listed, as sequenced in a study of shared clonotypes between healthy human individuals. The repertoire was sequenced with immunoSEQ multiplex PCR; TCRdb's copy has only in-frame clones and lacks some. This table has 2 million to 2.5 million clones, about 94% appearing once. What was sequenced was naive CD4+ T cells sorted from blood. Specified subset: CD45RA+ positively selected. These receptors all stem from a man younger than 35 in good health.

The chain uses TRBV12-5 and TRBJ1-2, with TRBD1 matching 7 bases. This CDR3 is built from 14 residues. Germline V gives CDR1 LGHNT, CDR2 FRNRAP. Germline trimming cut 2 bases from V and 8 bases from J; bases unmatched to any gene: 8. The CDR3 DNA reads TGTGCTAGTGGTTTGATAAACAGGGGCGGCGGCTACACCTTC. The encoded protein is CASGLINRGGGYTF.

The J gene is TRBJ1-4, the V gene TRBV5-1, with D perhaps matching TRBD1 (6 bases). The germline gives CDR1 SGHRS, CDR2 YFSETQ. Trimming shortened V by 2 bases and J by 8 bases, and 13 bases separated the two germline ends. The CDR3 spans 14 residues. The CDR3 reads CASSFGQPREKLFF. In nucleotides, the CDR3 is TGCGCCAGCAGCTTTGGACAGCCCCGAGAAAAACTGTTTTTT.

CDR3 bases: TGTGCCGTCCGGGTGGGAGAGACCCAGTACTTC. Protein sequence: CAVRVGETQYF. The chain carries TRBV27 and TRBJ2-5; D remains unclear. The germline CDR1 and CDR2 sequences are MNHEY and SMNVEV (reference sequence). V lost 11 bases to trimming and J lost 4 bases, with 11 bases between them. The CDR3 sequence is 11 residues long.

This chain links TRBV7-2 with TRBJ2-7; possibly TRBD1 for D (5 bases). The CDR3 runs 15 residues. The germline CDR1 and CDR2 sequences are SGHTA and FQGNSA. V lost 2 bases and J lost 2, with 13 bases in between. CDR3 loop: CASSLNPGSAYEQYF. The CDR3, as DNA: TGTGCCAGCAGCTTAAACCCAGGGTCCGCCTACGAGCAGTACTTC.

The chain carries TRBV2 and TRBJ2-2, with D perhaps matching TRBD1 (6 bases). The CDR3 length is 15 residues. CDR1 and CDR2 (germline): SNHLY, FYNNEI. V gave up 2 bases and J gave up 0 bases, with 7 bases separating them. DNA for the CDR3: TGTGCCAGCAGTGAAAGGGGGTCGAACACCGGGGAGCTGTTTTTT. This codes for CASSERGSNTGELFF.

This clone was recorded a few times. The same CDR3 is also encoded by other DNA sequences in this sample. The chain has TRBV6-5 and TRBJ1-5; D gene ambiguous. Germline V gene sequence: CDR1 MNHEY, CDR2 SVGAGI. V lost 2 bases, J lost 0 bases, and 2 bases lay in between. The CDR3 covers 13 residues. The chain's CDR3 is CASSYLSNQPQHF. The CDR3 DNA follows: TGTGCCAGCAGTTACCTTAGCAATCAGCCCCAGCATTTT.

The chain combines TRBV9 with TRBJ2-3; D gene ambiguous. V lost 0 bases to trimming and J lost 1 base, with 12 bases between them. The CDR3 runs to 16 residues. CDR1 is SGDLS and CDR2 is YYNGEE in the germline V gene. For the CDR3, the DNA is TGTGCCAGCAGCGTAGGACAACCCCCCCGCACAGATACGCAGTATTTT. It encodes CASSVGQPPRTDTQYF.

The CDR3 reads CASSLTVSTDTQYF. The DNA for the CDR3 is TGTGCCAGCAGTTTGACAGTGAGCACAGATACGCAGTATTTT. The chain carries TRBV27 and TRBJ2-3; a possible D gene is TRBD1 (5 bases). The V gene's germline CDR1 is MNHEY and CDR2 SMNVEV (reference sequence). CDR3 size: 14 residues. Trimming took 3 bases from V and 0 from J, leaving 7 bases between them.

This chain joins TRBV6-1 and TRBJ1-5; perhaps TRBD1 as D (6 bases). This CDR3 comprises 16 residues. Germline CDR1 and CDR2: MNHNS and SASEGT. The V end lost 2 bases, the J end lost 7 bases, and 18 bases lay between the germline ends. CDR3 loop: CASSEWEQGIWQPQHF. CDR3 DNA sequence: TGTGCCAGCAGTGAATGGGAACAGGGAATATGGCAGCCCCAGCATTTT.

The chain combines TRBV7-8 with TRBJ1-2; 9 bases align to TRBD1. V shed 5 bases, J shed 6 bases, and the junction held 7 bases outside the gene matches. The germline V gene has CDR1 SGHVS and CDR2 FQNEAQ. The CDR3 runs to 14 residues. The CDR3 sequence: CASSPRTGVDGYTF. Written as DNA, the CDR3 is TGTGCCAGCAGCCCCAGGACAGGGGTGGATGGCTACACCTTC.

V is TRBV5-6 and J is TRBJ2-5, with 11 bases aligning to TRBD2. The CDR3 totals 17 residues. The V and J ends lost 1 base and 2 bases, in that order; junction bases with no gene match: 7. From germline, CDR1 is SGHDT and CDR2 YYEEEE. The CDR3 here is CASSLKLAGVGQETQYF. The CDR3 DNA reads as TGTGCCAGCAGCTTGAAACTAGCGGGAGTGGGACAAGAGACCCAGTACTTC.

The chain combines TRBV6-5 with TRBJ1-2, with no clear D. The CDR3 loop spans 15 amino acids. Germline loops: CDR1 MNHEY, CDR2 SVGAGI. The ends were cut back, 3 bases at V and 4 bases at J, with 15 bases in the middle. This chain's CDR3 is CASSYATTVSYGYTF. In nucleotides, the CDR3 is TGTGCCAGCAGTTATGCGACGACGGTATCCTATGGCTACACCTTC.

The V and J genes are TRBV30 and TRBJ2-3, with D perhaps TRBD2 (5 bases). With 2 bases removed from V and 4 bases from J, the gap between germline ends came to 16 bases. Germline-derived CDR1 and CDR2 are GTSNPN and SVGIG (reference sequence). The length of the CDR3 is 15 residues. DNA for the CDR3: TGTGCCTGGAGTAAGGGATCGGGGAATCCAGATACGCAGTATTTT. It yields the protein CAWSKGSGNPDTQYF.

J is TRBJ2-7 and V is TRBV6-5; D might be TRBD2 (7 bases). Germline V gene sequence: CDR1 MNHEY, CDR2 SVGAGI. V was shortened by 5 bases and J by 2 bases, with 13 bases between the two germline ends. The CDR3 totals 14 residues. The CDR3 bases are TGTGCCAGCAGTACTCGGGGGGCAACCTACGAGCAGTACTTC. This codes for CASSTRGATYEQYF.

V and J are TRBV10-2 and TRBJ2-3; D may be TRBD2 (7 bases). The germline V gene encodes CDR1 WSHSY and CDR2 SAAADI. The CDR3 runs to 16 residues. Trimming cost V 6 bases and J 3 bases, with 19 bases left between them. CDR3 protein: CASSPWRGGSTDTQYF. DNA of the CDR3: TGCGCCAGCAGCCCATGGAGGGGGGGGTCGACAGATACGCAGTATTTT.

The V and J genes are TRBV27 and TRBJ2-3, with D hard to call. Trimming took 5 bases from V and 7 from J, leaving 10 bases between them. Looked up from germline, CDR1 is MNHEY and CDR2 is SMNVEV (reference sequence). CDR3 size: 12 residues. This chain's CDR3 is CASSGPSNTQYF. The CDR3 DNA reads TGTGCCAGCAGTGGACCTTCGAATACGCAGTATTTT.